The present T cell receptor (beta chain) was sequenced within a study of cytomegalovirus exposure and HLA in healthy donors. The PCR used 60 Vbeta and 13 Jbeta primers. Produced via immunoSEQ multiplex PCR; TCRdb's table is partial and in-frame only. The table has about 140,000 clones, 60% to 75% seen once. Germline CDR1 SQVTM, CDR2 ANQGSEA. There are 16 residues in the CDR3. Trimming took 6 bases from V and 0 from J, leaving 18 bases between them. Specimen: PBMCs. V is TRBV29-1 and J is TRBJ2-1; D may be TRBD2 (5 bases). This TCR came from a human donor in good health. The CDR3 nucleotides read TGCAGCGTCCCCAAACTAGAGCTCTACTCCTACAATGAGCAGTTCTTC. Its translation: CSVPKLELYSYNEQFF.